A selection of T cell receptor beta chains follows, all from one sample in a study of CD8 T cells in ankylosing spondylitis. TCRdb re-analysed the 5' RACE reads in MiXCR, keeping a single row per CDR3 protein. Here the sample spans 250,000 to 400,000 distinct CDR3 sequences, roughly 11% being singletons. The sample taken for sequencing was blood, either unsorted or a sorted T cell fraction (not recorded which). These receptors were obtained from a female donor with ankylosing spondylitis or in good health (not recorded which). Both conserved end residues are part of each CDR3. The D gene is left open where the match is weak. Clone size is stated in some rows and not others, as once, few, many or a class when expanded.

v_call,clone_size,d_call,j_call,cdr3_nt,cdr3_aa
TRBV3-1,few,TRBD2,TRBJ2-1,TGTGCCACCCAAGCGGGGGGCTCCTACAATGAGCAGTTCTTC,CATQAGGSYNEQFF
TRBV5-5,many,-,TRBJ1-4,TGTGCCAGCAGCTTGGGGGACACGACAACTAATGAAAAACTGTTTTTT,CASSLGDTTTNEKLFF
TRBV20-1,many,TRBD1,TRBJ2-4,TGCAGTTTTAACCAACCGACAGGGAGCAAAAACATTCAGTACTTC,CSFNQPTGSKNIQYF
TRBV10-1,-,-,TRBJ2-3,TGCGCCATCAGACTCGGCGGCGACACAGATACGCAGTATTTT,CAIRLGGDTDTQYF
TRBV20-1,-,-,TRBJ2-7,TGCAGTGCGAGAGGGGACGGTTCCTACGAGCAGTACTTC,CSARGDGSYEQYF
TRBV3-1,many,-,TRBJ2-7,TGTGCCAGCAGCCAAGAAAGCGAGGCCCGCTACGAGCAGTACTTC,CASSQESEARYEQYF
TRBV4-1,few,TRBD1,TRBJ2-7,TGCGCCAGCAGACAGAACCCCGGGACAGGGTACGCCGAGCAGTACTTC,CASRQNPGTGYAEQYF
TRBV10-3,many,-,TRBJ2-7,TGTGCCATCGGCGTAACAAACCCCTCCTACGAGCAGTACTTC,CAIGVTNPSYEQYF
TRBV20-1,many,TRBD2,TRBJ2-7,TGCAGTGCTAGGCCTATGGGACTAGCGGTGTACGAGCAGTACTTC,CSARPMGLAVYEQYF
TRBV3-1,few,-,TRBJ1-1,TGTGCCAGCAGCCAAGACAGGACACCAAGAAACACTGAAGCTTTCTTT,CASSQDRTPRNTEAFF
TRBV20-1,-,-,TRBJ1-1,TGCAGTGCCATCAAAGGGGGGGATGAAGCTTTCTTT,CSAIKGGDEAFF
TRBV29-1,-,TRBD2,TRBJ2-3,TGCAGCGTTGAAGATCCGTACGGGGGGGGGAGCACAGATACGCAGTATTTT,CSVEDPYGGGSTDTQYF
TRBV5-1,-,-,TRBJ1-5,TGCGCCAGCAGCTCCGAAAGCAATCAGCCCCAGCATTTT,CASSSESNQPQHF
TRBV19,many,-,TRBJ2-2,TGTGCCAGTAATACCAGAGACACCGGGGAGCTGTTTTTT,CASNTRDTGELFF
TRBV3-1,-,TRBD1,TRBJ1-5,TGTGCCAGCAGCCAAGGGACAGGGCTCAGACAGCCCCAGCATTTT,CASSQGTGLRQPQHF
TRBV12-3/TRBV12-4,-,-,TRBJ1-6,TGCGCCACCAGTTTTCCGGGACGGGGGAATTCACCCCTCCACTTT,CATSFPGRGNSPLHF
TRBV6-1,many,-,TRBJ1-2,TGTGCCAGCAGTCCAGGGGAAGGGGGCTATGGCTACACCTTC,CASSPGEGGYGYTF
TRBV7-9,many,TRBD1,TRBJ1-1,TGTGCCAGCAGCCAGAGCGACAGGGCTGAAGCTTTCTTT,CASSQSDRAEAFF
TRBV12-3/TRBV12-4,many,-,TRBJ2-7,TGTGCCAGCAGCTTAGGGCAGGGGGGTACCTACGAGCAGTACTTC,CASSLGQGGTYEQYF
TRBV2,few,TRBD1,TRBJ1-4,TGTGCCAGCAGCCTCAGGGGGACAACTAATGAAAAACTGTTTTTT,CASSLRGTTNEKLFF
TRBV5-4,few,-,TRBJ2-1,TGTGCCAGCAGCTTGGAATCAGCCTACAATGAGCAGTTCTTC,CASSLESAYNEQFF
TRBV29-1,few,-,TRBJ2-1,TGCAGCGTTTCCTACAGGGTAGACAATGAGCAGTTCTTC,CSVSYRVDNEQFF
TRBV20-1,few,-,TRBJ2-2,TGCAGTGCTCCGCACAGGCAGACGGGCACCGGGGAGCTGTTTTTT,CSAPHRQTGTGELFF
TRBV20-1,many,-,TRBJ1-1,TGCAGTGCTAGTCCCGGAATCGCTGAAGCTTTCTTT,CSASPGIAEAFF